The entry that follows covers one T cell receptor (beta chain) sequence. This CDR3 is 13 amino acids long. CDR1 and CDR2 from the germline V gene are LNHNV and YYDKDF (reference sequence). V shed 5 bases and J 4 bases; nucleotides not matched to a gene: 1. CD8+ and CD4+ T cells taken from blood had their TCR beta sequenced. Healthy donors, matched for age and sex, constituted the control group. Negative isolation was used for CD8+ and CD4+ T cells, and FACS enrichment was applied to TEMRA cells. A quantity of roughly 0.5 to 1 ug RNA underwent reverse transcription using random hexamers. Multiplex immunoSEQ PCR targeted 54 Vbeta and 13 Jbeta TCR beta segments. TCRdb processed the immunoSEQ multiplex PCR reads anew with MiXCR; each CDR3 protein has one entry. The sample includes some 99,000 distinct CDR3 sequences, roughly 97% of them seen just once. These data belong to a study of CD8 T cells in Susac syndrome.

This receptor was taken from a human donor in good health. Sequencing was done on a sample of CD4+ T cells from PBMCs. The chain combines TRBV15 with TRBJ2-2; 7 bases agree with TRBD2. The CDR3, as DNA: TGTGCCACCAGCCCGGGGGGCACCGGGGAGCTGTTTTTT. As protein: CATSPGGTGELFF. The complete variable domain, with remaining parts taken from reference TRBV15 and TRBJ2-2, reads DAMVIQNPRYQVTQFGKPVTLSCSQTLNHNVMYWYQQKSSQAPKLLFHYYDKDFNNEADTPDNFQSRRPNTSFCFLDIRSPGLGDTAMYLCATSPGGTGELFFGEGSRLTVL.